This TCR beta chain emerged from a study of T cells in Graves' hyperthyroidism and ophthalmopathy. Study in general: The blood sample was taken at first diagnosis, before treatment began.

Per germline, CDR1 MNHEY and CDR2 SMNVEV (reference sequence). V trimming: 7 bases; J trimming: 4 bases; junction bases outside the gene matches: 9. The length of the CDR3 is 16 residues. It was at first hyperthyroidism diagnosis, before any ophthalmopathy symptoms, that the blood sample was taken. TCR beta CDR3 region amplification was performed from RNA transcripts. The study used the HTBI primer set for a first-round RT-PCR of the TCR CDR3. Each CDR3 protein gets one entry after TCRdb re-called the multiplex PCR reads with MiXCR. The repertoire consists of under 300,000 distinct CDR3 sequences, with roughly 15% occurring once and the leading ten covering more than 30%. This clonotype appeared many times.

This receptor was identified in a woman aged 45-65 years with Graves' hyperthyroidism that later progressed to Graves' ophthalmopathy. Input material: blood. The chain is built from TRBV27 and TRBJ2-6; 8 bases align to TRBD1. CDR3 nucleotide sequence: TGTGCCAGCACTGATTCAGGGGGCTTCGGGGCCAACGTCCTGACTTTC. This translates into CASTDSGGFGANVLTF.